This T cell receptor beta chain is drawn from a study of cytomegalovirus exposure and HLA in healthy donors. Primers: 60 Vbeta forward and 13 Jbeta reverse. Sequencing was performed with immunoSEQ multiplex PCR; in TCRdb, only in-frame clones are kept and a portion is missing. There are 150,000 to 200,000 clones in the sample; 60% to 80% occur only once, and roughly 13% lies in the top ten. The CDR3 spans 15 residues. Trimming left V 6 bases short and J 4 bases short, with 16 bases between. Germline V gene lookup returns CDR1 MNHNY and CDR2 SVGAGI (reference sequence). This clone has more than one count but fewer than ten.

Sequencing was done on a sample of PBMCs. This rearrangement joins TRBV6-6 to TRBJ2-1; maybe TRBD2 (5 bases). This receptor was obtained from a man aged 50 to 60 in good health and CMV-seropositive. The CDR3 loop reads CASSPGLRGYNEQFF. The CDR3, as DNA: TGTGCCAGCAGCCCCGGCCTTCGAGGGTACAATGAGCAGTTCTTC.